This T cell receptor beta chain was found in a study of blood T cells in healthy people across ages. General study findings and limits: The study lacked donor CMV status, which possibly confounded expanded clonotype changes. A roughly linear age-dependent decrease characterized TCR beta diversity per million T cells.

Then a second PCR, running roughly 6 to 12 cycles, was carried out with a sample-barcoded 5' primer and a J-beta primer mix. TCRdb reprocessed the 5' RACE reads via MiXCR and lists one record per CDR3 protein. This sample yields some 1,500,000 distinct CDR3 sequences, of which less than 45% are seen a single time; approximately 4% belongs to the top ten. Worth noting for this clonotype: Its antigen is unidentified.

Material: blood. This sequence originates from a woman aged 18-30 years in good health.

The CDR3 protein is CASSLDRGVAFF. CDR3 nucleotide sequence: TGTGCCAGCAGCTTAGACAGGGGCGTAGCTTTCTTT. This chain links TRBV11-2 with TRBJ1-1; the D gene is possibly TRBD1 (6 bases). V was shortened by 0 bases and J by 10 bases, with 9 bases between the two germline ends. The CDR3 is 12 residues long. Germline CDR1 is SGHAT and CDR2 is FQNNGV.